This TCR beta chain was recovered during a study of T cell changes during pregnancy in multiple sclerosis. The data were produced by immunoSEQ multiplex PCR, yet TCRdb's version contains in-frame clones alone and is incomplete. This sample has approximately 100,000 clones, with about 91% found just once. V lost 0 bases and J 7 bases, leaving 14 bases between the germline ends. The germline V gene encodes CDR1 SGHTA and CDR2 FQGNSA. The CDR3 consists of 15 residues. The clonotype originates from a female donor with multiple sclerosis, enrolled in a pregnancy study. The material sequenced was peripheral blood, taken after pregnancy. J is TRBJ2-3 and V is TRBV7-2; D is perhaps TRBD2 (6 bases). CDR3 loop: CASSLAEGTGNTQYF. The CDR3 nucleotides read TGTGCCAGCAGCTTAGCGGAAGGGACTGGAAATACGCAGTATTTT.